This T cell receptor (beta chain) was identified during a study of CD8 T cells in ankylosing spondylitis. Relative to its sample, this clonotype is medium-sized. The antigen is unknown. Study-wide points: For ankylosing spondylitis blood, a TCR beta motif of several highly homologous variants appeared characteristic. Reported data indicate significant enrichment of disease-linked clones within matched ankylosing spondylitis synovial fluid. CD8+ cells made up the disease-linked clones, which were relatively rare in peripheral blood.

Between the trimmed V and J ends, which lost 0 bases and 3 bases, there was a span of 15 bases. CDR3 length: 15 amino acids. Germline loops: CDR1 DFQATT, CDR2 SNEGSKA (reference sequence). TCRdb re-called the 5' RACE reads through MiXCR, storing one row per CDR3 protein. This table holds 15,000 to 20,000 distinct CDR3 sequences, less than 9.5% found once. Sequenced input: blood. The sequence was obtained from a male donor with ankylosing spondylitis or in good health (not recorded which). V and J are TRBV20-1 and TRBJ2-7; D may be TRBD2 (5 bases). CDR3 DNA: TGCAGTGCTAGAGATTCTAAGGGAGTAGGCTACGAGCAGTACTTC. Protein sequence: CSARDSKGVGYEQYF.